The rows below give T cell receptor beta chains drawn from one sample of a study of T cell responses to AZD1222 COVID-19 vaccine. Libraries were prepared by immunoSEQ multiplex PCR; TCRdb keeps only in-frame clonotypes and omits some of them. The repertoire has around 130,000 clones, nearly 95% of them found once; the top ten carry about 0.86%. This sample comprised peripheral blood, obtained on day 0 of AZD1222 vaccination. The receptors were sampled from an adult in good health. The CDR3 runs from the conserved cysteine through the conserved F or W. The order of the fields is V gene, CDR3 length, D gene, CDR3 protein. A D gene is named only where the DNA matches it firmly.

v_gene: TRBV5-4; len: 15; d_gene: TRBD1; CDR3aa: CASSAGTELNSPLHF
v_gene: TRBV7-9; len: 16; d_gene: TRBD2; CDR3aa: CASSLVRGTSAETQYF
v_gene: TRBV19; len: 11; d_gene: TRBD1; CDR3aa: CASSRQGGYTF
v_gene: TRBV18; len: 15; d_gene: TRBD1; CDR3aa: CASSQGGTGNSPLHF
v_gene: TRBV5-1; len: 13; d_gene: TRBD1; CDR3aa: CASSLNRGTEAFF
v_gene: TRBV10-3; len: 14; d_gene: TRBD2; CDR3aa: CAIRPGLEAYEQYF
v_gene: TRBV27; len: 17; d_gene: .; CDR3aa: CASSLRLQAQGANVLTF
v_gene: TRBV1; len: 11; d_gene: .; CDR3aa: CTSSPSNGYTF
v_gene: TRBV12-3/TRBV12-4; len: 13; d_gene: .; CDR3aa: CASSIGDITEAFF
v_gene: TRBV2; len: 15; d_gene: TRBD1; CDR3aa: CASSAGTVTGNTIYF
v_gene: TRBV25-1; len: 15; d_gene: .; CDR3aa: CASSVWGQNTGELFF
v_gene: TRBV4-2; len: 15; d_gene: .; CDR3aa: CASSQDIADTGELFF
v_gene: TRBV21-1; len: 12; d_gene: .; CDR3aa: CAGVDRGCGYTF
v_gene: TRBV12-3/TRBV12-4; len: 13; d_gene: .; CDR3aa: CASRQGRVETQYF
v_gene: TRBV11-2; len: 16; d_gene: TRBD2; CDR3aa: CASSYTSGTSIDEQYF
v_gene: TRBV11-2; len: 18; d_gene: TRBD2; CDR3aa: CASSLRPGGGTNTGELFF
v_gene: TRBV28; len: 17; d_gene: .; CDR3aa: CASTLRPTGYLEKTQYF
v_gene: TRBV6-5; len: 16; d_gene: .; CDR3aa: CASSYSMVGADYGYTF
v_gene: TRBV19; len: 15; d_gene: TRBD1; CDR3aa: CASSNRPGGLGEQYF
v_gene: TRBV27; len: 13; d_gene: .; CDR3aa: CASRLGGSYGYTF
v_gene: TRBV4-1; len: 18; d_gene: .; CDR3aa: CASSQERTTRINTGELFF
v_gene: TRBV10-3; len: 15; d_gene: .; CDR3aa: CAISERGGEGSPLHF
v_gene: TRBV6-1; len: 15; d_gene: .; CDR3aa: CASSEAWGRNQPQHF
v_gene: TRBV19; len: 13; d_gene: .; CDR3aa: CASSIGPRDGYTF
v_gene: TRBV12-3/TRBV12-4; len: 12; d_gene: .; CDR3aa: CASSYRNYGYTF
v_gene: TRBV5-6; len: 14; d_gene: .; CDR3aa: CASSLGDTFYGYTF
v_gene: TRBV5-6; len: 12; d_gene: .; CDR3aa: CASSPDMGGYTF
v_gene: TRBV5-1; len: 13; d_gene: .; CDR3aa: CASSPGTFGEQYF
v_gene: TRBV4-2; len: 15; d_gene: .; CDR3aa: CASSQERPGTDTQYF
v_gene: TRBV18; len: 15; d_gene: TRBD1; CDR3aa: CASSPLRTGSTEAFF
v_gene: TRBV25-1; len: 16; d_gene: TRBD1; CDR3aa: CASGGQSGNNNYGYTF
v_gene: TRBV21-1; len: 15; d_gene: .; CDR3aa: CASRRFGQGNYGYTF
v_gene: TRBV5-1; len: 13; d_gene: .; CDR3aa: CASSRQLGETQYF
v_gene: TRBV19; len: 14; d_gene: .; CDR3aa: CASNRQLSGNTIYF
v_gene: TRBV7-2; len: 12; d_gene: .; CDR3aa: CASSLSRETQYF
v_gene: TRBV9; len: 15; d_gene: .; CDR3aa: CASSGQMNMNTEAFF
v_gene: TRBV3-1/TRBV3-2; len: 11; d_gene: .; CDR3aa: CASSQEGGYTF
v_gene: TRBV10-3; len: 13; d_gene: .; CDR3aa: CATSTALTYEQYF
v_gene: TRBV29-1; len: 14; d_gene: .; CDR3aa: CSVERTGANTEAFF
v_gene: TRBV27; len: 14; d_gene: TRBD1; CDR3aa: CASRNDRVYQPQHF
v_gene: TRBV2; len: 13; d_gene: .; CDR3aa: CASSDLRHQPQHF
v_gene: TRBV9; len: 17; d_gene: .; CDR3aa: CASSVTMGGSAGNTIYF
v_gene: TRBV21-1; len: 15; d_gene: .; CDR3aa: CASSKAGQQGDEQYF